What follows are 4 T cell receptor beta chains derived from one specimen sequenced in a study of identical twins. TCRdb used MiXCR to reprocess the 5' RACE reads, holding one entry per CDR3 protein. Among about 470,000 distinct CDR3 sequences listed, approximately 24% were seen once. The same specimen was also included in a second study, on T cells expressing NK-cell markers.

Sequencing was done on a sample of CD4+ T cells sorted from blood. Receptors originate from a woman aged 18-35 years in good health.

This clonotype was observed a few times. The J gene is TRBJ2-1, the V gene TRBV27; D tentatively fits TRBD1 or TRBD2 (5 bases each). V was cut by 6 bases and J by 8 bases, with 11 bases left in between. CDR1 is MNHEY, CDR2 SMNVEV, per germline (reference sequence). The CDR3 has 12 residues. CDR3 sequence reads: CASRDWGDEQFF. The CDR3 DNA sequence: TGTGCCAGCAGGGACTGGGGCGATGAGCAGTTCTTC.

V and J are TRBV7-8 and TRBJ1-1; no reliable D call. The CDR3 is made up of 16 amino acids. The V end was cut by 5 bases, the J end by 0 bases, with 16 bases between. Germline-derived CDR1 and CDR2 are SGHVS and FQNEAQ. CDR3 DNA sequence: TGTGCCAGCAGCCCTAAACGGGTACAGATGAACACTGAAGCTTTCTTT. Protein sequence: CASSPKRVQMNTEAFF.

This clonotype was detected only a few times. This rearrangement joins TRBV29-1 to TRBJ2-7; tentatively, D is TRBD1 or TRBD2 (5 bases each). Germline CDR1 and CDR2: SQVTM and ANQGSEA. The CDR3 loop spans 13 amino acids. V dropped 5 bases and J dropped 0 bases, with 11 bases sitting between them. The CDR3 is CSVSRGASYEQYF. In DNA, the CDR3 is TGCAGCGTTTCTCGAGGGGCCTCCTACGAGCAGTACTTC.

CDR3 residues: CATRDSNQPQHF. The DNA for the CDR3 is TGTGCCACCCGCGATAGCAATCAGCCCCAGCATTTT. V is TRBV10-3 and J is TRBJ1-5; D not resolved. The V gene lost 10 bases and the J gene lost 0 bases, with 7 bases spanning the gap. This CDR3 spans 12 amino acids. The germline CDR1 and CDR2 sequences are ENHRY and SYGVKD.